This is a list of T cell receptor beta chains from one sample in a study of CD8 T cells in Susac syndrome. TCRdb re-called the immunoSEQ multiplex PCR reads through MiXCR, storing one row per CDR3 protein. Here the sample spans fewer than 150,000 distinct CDR3 sequences, approximately 93% being singletons. Specimen: CD8+ T cells from PBMCs. The receptors shown here come from a human donor in good health. The CDR3 runs from the conserved cysteine through the conserved F or W. Each record gives: J gene, clone size, V gene, D gene, CDR3 DNA, CDR3 protein. A D gene is named only where the DNA matches it firmly. Rows give clone size only sometimes, using once, few, many, or a class for an expanded clone.

TRBJ2-1,.,TRBV24-1,.,TGTGCCACCAGTGATCTCGGGGGCGGGAGCTCCTACAATGAGCAGTTCTTC,CATSDLGGGSSYNEQFF
TRBJ2-7,.,TRBV6-2/TRBV6-3,.,TGTGCCAGCTATGGTCACTCCTACGAGCAGTACTTC,CASYGHSYEQYF
TRBJ2-7,.,TRBV30,TRBD2,TGTGCCTACCTCGGGACTAGGGACGAGCAGTACTTC,CAYLGTRDEQYF
TRBJ2-7,.,TRBV20-1,TRBD1,TGCAGTGCTAGAGAACAGGGGACCTACGAGCAGTACTTC,CSAREQGTYEQYF
TRBJ2-3,.,TRBV20-1,.,TGCAGTGCTAGAGATACGGACATCGACACAGATACGCAGTATTTT,CSARDTDIDTDTQYF
TRBJ1-5,.,TRBV16,TRBD1,TGTGCCAGCAGCCAAGCGACAGGGTATAGCAATCAGCCCCAGCATTTT,CASSQATGYSNQPQHF
TRBJ2-7,once,TRBV7-9,.,TGTGCCAGCAGCTTATCCGGGATCGTATCCTACGAGCAGTACTTC,CASSLSGIVSYEQYF
TRBJ2-1,.,TRBV19,.,TGTGCCAGTAACTCCTACAATGAGCAGTTCTTC,CASNSYNEQFF
TRBJ2-2,.,TRBV4-3,.,TGCGCCAGCAGCCAAGACCCTCCGGGACGGGCTACCGGGGAGCTGTTTTTT,CASSQDPPGRATGELFF
TRBJ1-2,.,TRBV20-1,.,TGCAGTGCTAAACGCCAGGATGGGTATGGCTACACCTTC,CSAKRQDGYGYTF
TRBJ1-5,.,TRBV27,.,TGTGCCAGCAGTTTATTGGGGCAGCCCCAGCATTTT,CASSLLGQPQHF
TRBJ2-6,.,TRBV6-5,TRBD2,TGTGCCAGCAGTTACTTTCTAGCGGGCGGGGCCAACGTCCTGACTTTC,CASSYFLAGGANVLTF
TRBJ2-7,.,TRBV20-1,TRBD1,TGCAGTGCCTGGGACAGGGAAAACTACGAGCAGTACTTC,CSAWDRENYEQYF
TRBJ2-2,.,TRBV27,.,TGTGCCAGCAGTTATGGTAGCCTGGTCGGGGAGCTGTTTTTT,CASSYGSLVGELFF
TRBJ1-2,.,TRBV9,.,TGTGCCAGCAATGGGGATGGCTACACCTTC,CASNGDGYTF
TRBJ2-1,.,TRBV9,TRBD2,TGTGCCAGCAGCGTAGCAGGACTAGCGGGACTTGAGAATGAGCAGTTCTTC,CASSVAGLAGLENEQFF
TRBJ2-2,.,TRBV6-5,TRBD2,TGTGCCAGCAGTTTAGCTAGCGGGAGGGCCCACACCGGGGAGCTGTTTTTT,CASSLASGRAHTGELFF
TRBJ2-1,once,TRBV28,.,TGTGCCAGCAGTTGGGGGCCAGACGAGCAGTTCTTC,CASSWGPDEQFF
TRBJ2-7,few,TRBV27,.,TGTGCCAGCAGTTTTGGGACGTCCTACGAGCAGTACTTC,CASSFGTSYEQYF
TRBJ2-3,.,TRBV15,TRBD1,TGTGCCACCAGCGGACCCACCGGGACAGGTAGCACAGATACGCAGTATTTT,CATSGPTGTGSTDTQYF
TRBJ1-4,.,TRBV20-1,.,TGCAGTGCTAGAGATGGACCGTGGCTTAATGAAAAACTGTTTTTT,CSARDGPWLNEKLFF
TRBJ2-3,.,TRBV21-1,.,TGTGCCAGCAGCAAAGAGTGCGGGAGTCAAGATACGCAGTATTTT,CASSKECGSQDTQYF
TRBJ2-2,.,TRBV30,.,TGTGCCTGGAGTGTTGGAGCCGGCGGGGAGCTGTTTTTT,CAWSVGAGGELFF
TRBJ2-5,.,TRBV4-1,TRBD2,TGCGCCAGCAGCCAAGGTTGGCTAGCGGAGAAGGAGACCCAGTACTTC,CASSQGWLAEKETQYF
TRBJ2-1,.,TRBV13,.,TGTGCCAGCAGCTGGGAAGACAGAAACAATGAGCAGTTCTTC,CASSWEDRNNEQFF
TRBJ1-5,.,TRBV19,.,TGTGCCAGTAGTATCAGCCCCGCGGGTTCGCAGCCCCAGCATTTT,CASSISPAGSQPQHF
TRBJ2-3,.,TRBV20-1,.,TGCAGTGCTAGTGGTTGGATAAGGGTGGATACGCAGTATTTT,CSASGWIRVDTQYF
TRBJ2-1,.,TRBV27,TRBD1,TGTGCCAGCAGTTTAGGGACAGCCGGTCGGAATGAGCAGTTCTTC,CASSLGTAGRNEQFF
TRBJ2-5,.,TRBV7-9,.,TGTGCCAGCAGCTTATACTGGGGGATTAAGGAGACCCAGTACTTC,CASSLYWGIKETQYF